This T cell receptor (beta chain) was sequenced in a study of T cells in Graves' hyperthyroidism and ophthalmopathy (dated by TCRdb to the late 2010s). With regard to the full study: TCR V-J signatures able to tell the groups apart were searched for in a discovery cohort of around 95 patients, of whom more than 40 had Graves' ophthalmopathy and roughly 57 had stable Graves' hyperthyroidism. The paper describes TCR Vbeta CDR3 sequencing of 140 or so peripheral blood samples, made up of fewer than 50 ophthalmopathy patients, 70 to 75 hyperthyroidism patients and 17 progressor patients. An independent validation cohort of under 20 hyperthyroidism patients and approximately 17 patients who later progressed to ophthalmopathy tested prospective prediction of ophthalmopathy. For training and testing, the roughly 97 patients in the discovery cohort were randomly divided in a 7:3 ratio. In addition, the study compared T-cell repertoires in thyroid tissue and in blood from about six Graves' hyperthyroidism patients. After blood sampling, hyperthyroidism patients were treated with methimazole at a starting dose of 30 mg daily, and ophthalmopathy patients were treated with high-dose intravenous methylprednisolone. What the work shows at the level of the full study, not this receptor alone: A model built on a 13 V-J signature distinguished ophthalmopathy from stable hyperthyroidism, reaching roughly 88% sensitivity and around 81% specificity in cross-validation and 80%/75% in testing. No statistical method was used to set the sample size in advance, and investigators knew the group allocation. In validation, the model predicted progression to ophthalmopathy with over 65% sensitivity and over 72% specificity, a median of around 6.6 months before onset. Most expanded thyroid clonotypes (frequency above 0.001) were also found in blood, which suggests that blood repertoires may mirror thyroid immune responses.

Any patient with an uncontrolled infection, another autoimmune disease, pregnancy or lactation was excluded. Diagnoses relied on clinical symptoms, serum thyroxine and TRAb, thyroid ultrasound and orbital computed tomography. Total RNA was extracted using Trizol reagent, and RNA quality was assessed on an Agilent 2100 Bioanalyzer. Measured from the cysteine to the phenylalanine, the CDR3 is 15 residues long. This entry keeps only the CDR3 DNA: 45 bases, framed from base 1. The V end loses 2 bases and the J end loses 4 bases, and a stretch of 17 bases separates them. The germline V gene provides CDR1 SQVTM and CDR2 ANQGSEA. In this sample, this clonotype turned up a few times. Its antigen is not yet known. Qualities for individual bases were not recorded, and no much larger clone is one base off. The TCR beta CDR3 regions were amplified from the RNA transcripts. The TCR CDR3 was subjected to a first round of RT-PCR using the HTBI primer set and the Qiagen OneStep RT-PCR kit. Libraries were constructed in a second round of multiplex PCR, after which size selection and purification were carried out. Libraries were sequenced paired-end with 100 bp reads on an Illumina HiSeq2000. In the paper's pipeline: SOAPnuke was used to process the raw data, with reads discarded if the reads contained adapters or uncalled bases, had a mean Phred below 15, or lacked an exact constant-primer or identifier match. COPE v1.2.5 was used to merge the high-quality paired reads, and each unique nucleotide sequence was defined as a clonotype. MiTCR v1.1 was used to align clonotypes to the IMGT TRBV, TRBD and TRBJ reference segments. The analysis was restricted to V-J combinations with a frequency above 0.0001, which together covered 99.2% of the repertoires. The TCS score was defined as the ratio of F50 (clonal expansion) to E x V (chaos), calculated using BLOSUM62-based TCRdist between CDR3 peptides within each V-J. Welch's t-statistics and random forest reduced some 510 V-J features to 10 to 15, which were used in a naive Bayes classifier (R e1071). The Morisita-Horn index was used to measure how similar the thyroid and blood repertoires were. TCRdb reran the public reads through fastp at Q25 and MiXCR, keeping productive beta chains. Each entry merges the rows of one CDR3 protein and shows their most common DNA and genes. Clone size and V and J calls follow TCRdb, not the original study. The table for this sample lists about 570,000 distinct CDR3 sequences; approximately 44% of them were counted only once. In total, the top ten clones hold roughly 19% of the sample.

What was sequenced was peripheral blood or thyroid tissue (not recorded which). The sequence is built from TRBV29-1 and TRBJ2-5; a tentative D match to TRBD1 spans 5 bases. The receptor was isolated from an adult woman with Graves' disease, either hyperthyroidism or ophthalmopathy (not recorded which). The CDR3 in this case is CSVEKGASQGETQYF. DNA sequence: TGCAGCGTTGAAAAAGGCGCTTCCCAGGGAGAGACCCAGTACTTC. The full variable domain, completed from the reference TRBV29-1 and TRBJ2-5 proteins outside the CDR3, reads SAVISQKPSRDICQRGTSLTIQCQVDSQVTMMFWYRQQPGQSLTLIATANQGSEATYESGFVIDKFPISRPNLTFSTLTVSNMSPEDSSIYLCSVEKGASQGETQYFGPGTRLLVL.